A selection of T cell receptor beta chains follows, all from one sample in a study of blood T cell repertoires in COVID-19. Produced via immunoSEQ multiplex PCR; TCRdb's table is partial and in-frame only. The table shows about 220,000 clones, with under 90% occurring only once. The sequenced sample was peripheral blood. All receptors come from a woman older than 75 with acute or convalescent COVID-19. The CDR3 runs from the conserved cysteine through the conserved F or W. Rows may omit the clone size; those that give it use once, few, many or a size class.

V gene	J gene	clone size	CDR3 protein
TRBV9	TRBJ1-2	-	CASSVVKSLGDRPNYGYTF
TRBV19	TRBJ1-2	-	CASSLQGLDTGGYTF
TRBV19	TRBJ1-1	few	CASSITGITEAFF
TRBV3-1/TRBV3-2	TRBJ1-1	-	CASTLKGRMNTEAFF
TRBV12-5	TRBJ1-1	-	CASGLANLNTEAFF
TRBV7-3	TRBJ1-1	-	CASSSTGVPSTEAFF
TRBV6-2/TRBV6-3	TRBJ1-2	-	CASSYLTGLQEGYTF
TRBV18	TRBJ2-2	-	CASSPPNLNTGELFF
TRBV9	TRBJ1-2	once	CASSGHDRGLFYGYTF
TRBV29-1	TRBJ1-1	-	CSVDTGLAEAFF
TRBV7-2	TRBJ2-7	-	CASSWQPGLAGEQYF
TRBV6-2/TRBV6-3	TRBJ2-1	-	CASSRTSGGAPYNEQFF
TRBV11-3	TRBJ1-1	-	CASSSGDMNTEAFF
TRBV5-4	TRBJ2-3	-	CASSLASGGLSTDTQYF
TRBV7-6	TRBJ1-1	once	CASSLANPLQGRGTEAFF
TRBV7-2	TRBJ2-7	-	CASSLAAGEFAYEQYF
TRBV6-5	TRBJ2-7	-	CASRLGTGRTYEQYF
TRBV28	TRBJ1-4	few	CASNRQRVAEKLFF
TRBV10-3	TRBJ1-2	once	CAINSGIVYGYTF
TRBV4-3	TRBJ2-7	-	CASSLTVVEQYF
TRBV25-1	TRBJ2-2	-	CASSDPGHYTGELFF
TRBV3-1/TRBV3-2	TRBJ2-3	-	CASSQDRRVGSDTQYF
TRBV5-6	TRBJ1-1	-	CASSLEEASGAFF
TRBV27	TRBJ1-1	-	CASSFAQGIGSTEAFF
TRBV19	TRBJ2-1	-	CATTKGAGSSYNEQFF
TRBV29-1	TRBJ1-2	-	CSDGQGAGYTF
TRBV3-1/TRBV3-2	TRBJ2-6	-	CASSPLGLAVSGANVLTF
TRBV19	TRBJ1-4	-	CASKLQGSGEKLFF
TRBV5-8	TRBJ2-5	-	CASRGRGKETQYF
TRBV7-3	TRBJ2-3	-	CASSLQGADTQYF
TRBV19	TRBJ1-1	-	CASSSQMNTEAFF
TRBV6-5	TRBJ1-2	-	CASRILVNYGYTF
TRBV5-5	TRBJ1-5	few	CASRLGTGNQPQHF
TRBV5-5	TRBJ1-6	-	CASSFEQNINSPLHF
TRBV6-5	TRBJ1-3	-	CASSRGTGSGNTIYF
TRBV3-1/TRBV3-2	TRBJ1-5	-	CASSLGQHSNQPQHF
TRBV19	TRBJ2-7	-	CASSQVDRGDEQYF
TRBV12-3/TRBV12-4	TRBJ1-2	-	CASSLEGRGGYTF
TRBV6-5	TRBJ1-1	-	CASRRLDRNTEAFF
TRBV7-9	TRBJ2-2	-	CASSLGSSGGGGELFF
TRBV4-3	TRBJ2-7	few	CASSQEGQGPSYEQYF
TRBV12-5	TRBJ2-7	-	CASSRGFGEQYF